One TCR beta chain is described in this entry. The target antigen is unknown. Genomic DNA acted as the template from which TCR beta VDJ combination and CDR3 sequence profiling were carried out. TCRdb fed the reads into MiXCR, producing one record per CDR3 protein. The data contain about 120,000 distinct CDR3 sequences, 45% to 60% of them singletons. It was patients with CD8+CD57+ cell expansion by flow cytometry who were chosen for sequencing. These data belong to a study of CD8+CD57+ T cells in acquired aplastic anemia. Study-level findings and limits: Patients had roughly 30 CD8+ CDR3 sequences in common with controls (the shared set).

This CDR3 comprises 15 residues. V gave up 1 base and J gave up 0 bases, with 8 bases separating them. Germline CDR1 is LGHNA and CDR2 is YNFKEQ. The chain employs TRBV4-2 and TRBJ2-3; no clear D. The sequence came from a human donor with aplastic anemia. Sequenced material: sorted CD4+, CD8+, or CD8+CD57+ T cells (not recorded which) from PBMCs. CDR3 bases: TGTGCCAGCAGCCAAGCCGAGTCTAGCACAGATACGCAGTATTTT. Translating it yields CASSQAESSTDTQYF.